The present entry profiles one TCR beta chain with its context. The length of the CDR3 is 13 residues. With V trimmed by 7 bases and J by 6 bases, 9 bases remained unmatched. Germline CDR1 is MDHEN and CDR2 is SYDVKM. This entry is derived from a study of shared T cell receptors in the human thymus. Only in-frame clones appear in the TCRdb table, and some are missing; sequencing was by immunoSEQ multiplex PCR. Among 500,000 to 850,000 clones listed, around 87% were seen once. These data were likewise used in another study, on human thymus T cells. That source adds: Thymus was obtained from resections taken during corrective heart surgery. Apparent skewing of V and J gene usage characterized both thymic and blood repertoires. Unrelated individuals had highly overlapping thymic repertoires, as reported in related research.

The chain has TRBV28 and TRBJ2-7, with 7 bases matching TRBD1. The sample taken for sequencing was thymocytes. This TCR came from a boy less than two years old with a congenital heart defect. CDR3 loop: CASNSRDRREQYF. The CDR3, as DNA: TGTGCCAGCAACTCCCGGGACAGACGCGAGCAGTACTTC.